Listed below are T cell receptor beta chains from one sample, sequenced in a study of immune evolution from preneoplasia to lung adenocarcinoma. Repertoires were generated with immunoSEQ multiplex PCR, while TCRdb's copy carries only in-frame clones and drops some. The sample shows 7,000 to 10,000 clones, under 90% of them seen only once. Input material: FFPE invasive lung adenocarcinoma tissue. These receptors were obtained from a person aged 50-59 years with lung adenocarcinoma. Both conserved end residues are part of each CDR3. The order of the fields is D gene, J gene, V gene, clone size, CDR3 DNA, CDR3 protein. The D gene is left open where the match is weak. Rows give clone size only sometimes, using once, few, many, or a class for an expanded clone.

- TRBJ2-7 TRBV6-1 - TGTGCCAGCAGCTTAGTACCCAGCTCCTACGAGCAGTACTTC CASSLVPSSYEQYF
- TRBJ2-7 TRBV5-4 - TGTGCCAGCAGCCTGGGCCTAAACTACGAGCAGTACTTC CASSLGLNYEQYF
- TRBJ1-1 TRBV6-6 few TGTGCCAGCAAAGGGAGCGGGAACACTGAAGCTTTCTTT CASKGSGNTEAFF
- TRBJ1-2 TRBV27 - TGTGCCAGCAGTTTAGGGGGGCCCTATGGCTACACCTTC CASSLGGPYGYTF
- TRBJ1-5 TRBV28 - TGTGCCAGCAGTGGCCGACACTATAGCAATCAGCCCCAGCATTTT CASSGRHYSNQPQHF
TRBD2 TRBJ2-1 TRBV5-6 few TGTGCCAGCAGCTTGAAGCGGGGGGGCGAGGTAGATGAGCAGTTCTTC CASSLKRGGEVDEQFF
- TRBJ2-4 TRBV2 - TGTGCCAGCAGGGGCGAGGTAGCCAAAAACATTCAGTACTTC CASRGEVAKNIQYF
- TRBJ2-5 TRBV4-1 few TGCGCCAGCAGCCGACTTCAAGCGAACCAAGAGACCCAGTACTTC CASSRLQANQETQYF
- TRBJ2-3 TRBV5-4 - TGTGCCAGCAGCCGCAACAGAGGAGATACGCAGTATTTT CASSRNRGDTQYF
- TRBJ1-1 TRBV29-1 - TGCAGCGGGCATCAGGATAGTGGATCTGAAGCTTTCTTT CSGHQDSGSEAFF
- TRBJ1-5 TRBV19 - TGTGCCAGTAGTCCCCTGGACAGCGGACAGCCCCAGCATTTT CASSPLDSGQPQHF
TRBD1 TRBJ1-2 TRBV28 - TGTGCCAGCAGCAAAATACAGGGGGCGCACGGCTACACCTTC CASSKIQGAHGYTF
TRBD1 TRBJ1-2 TRBV29-1 - TGCAGCGTTGTAGAGACAGGGTCTGGTGGCTACACCTTC CSVVETGSGGYTF
- TRBJ2-7 TRBV19 - TGTGCCAGTACCCGGGCCCACGGAGTTTACGAGCAGTACTTC CASTRAHGVYEQYF
- TRBJ1-2 TRBV27 medium-sized TGTGCCAGCAGCTTCTTAGTCGCAGGCAACTATGGCTACACCTTC CASSFLVAGNYGYTF
- TRBJ1-5 TRBV5-3 - TGTGCCAGAAGCTTGGCCGTTAGCAATCAGCCCCAGCATTTT CARSLAVSNQPQHF
TRBD1 TRBJ1-3 TRBV29-1 few TGCAGCGGAGGAGACAGGGCAGGAAACACCATATATTTT CSGGDRAGNTIYF
- TRBJ2-1 TRBV19 few TGTGCCAGTAGTATAGGTCCTAGTTCCGATGAGCAGTTCTTC CASSIGPSSDEQFF